This T cell receptor (beta chain) was sequenced in a study of cytomegalovirus exposure and HLA in healthy donors. General study findings and limits: The investigators catalogued some 150 TCR beta chains as cytomegalovirus-associated. Three CMV-associated chains proved CMV antigen-specific in vitro. The classifier reportedly diagnosed cytomegalovirus status with high sensitivity and specificity.

This CDR3 has 13 residues. V was pared by 0 bases and J by 1 base, with 3 bases between. The germline CDR1 and CDR2 sequences are LGHNA and YSLEER. On this clone: Its target is unknown.

Clones were read by immunoSEQ multiplex PCR, and TCRdb kept only the in-frame ones, dropping some. The sample has some 140,000 clones, about 86% seen once. This sequence joins TRBV4-3 and TRBJ1-1, with D unresolved. Sequencing was done on a sample of PBMCs. The sequence was obtained from a human donor in good health. CDR3 in amino acids: CASSQEQNTEAFF. The CDR3, as DNA: TGCGCCAGCAGCCAAGAACAGAACACTGAAGCTTTCTTT.